One and the same sample provided the 22 T cell receptor beta chains below, sequenced in a study of cytomegalovirus exposure and HLA in healthy donors. PCR primers comprised 60 Vbeta and 13 Jbeta primers. Clones were sequenced by immunoSEQ multiplex PCR, and TCRdb holds only the in-frame ones, with some missing. Here the sample spans around 150,000 clones, more than 80% being singletons. Material: PBMCs. All receptors derive from a woman aged 50 to 65 in good health and CMV-seronegative.

The chain recombines TRBV29-1 with TRBJ1-1; 7 bases align to TRBD1. In germline, CDR1 is SQVTM, CDR2 ANQGSEA. V was clipped by 5 bases and J by 0 bases; unmatched bases: 3. The CDR3 is 13 residues long. The CDR3 DNA is TGCAGCGTTACGGGACAGCTGAACACTGAAGCTTTCTTT. Protein: CSVTGQLNTEAFF.

The chain combines TRBV7-2 with TRBJ2-2; tentative D call: TRBD2 (6 bases). The CDR3 loop spans 15 amino acids. Trimming removed 1 base from V and 9 bases from J, with 15 bases in between. Per the germline V gene, CDR1 is SGHTA and CDR2 is FQGNSA. The CDR3 protein is CASSLEAGPSRELFF. CDR3 DNA: TGTGCCAGCAGCTTAGAAGCGGGTCCTTCCAGGGAGCTGTTTTTT. The complete variable domain, with remaining parts taken from reference TRBV7-2 and TRBJ2-2, reads GAGVSQSPSNKVTEKGKDVELRCDPISGHTALYWYRQSLGQGLEFLIYFQGNSAPDKSGLPSDRFSAERTGGSVSTLTIQRTQQEDSAVYLCASSLEAGPSRELFFGEGSRLTVL.

This clone came up once. The chain joins TRBV11-2 to TRBJ2-7; perhaps TRBD1 as D (6 bases). Between the trimmed V and J ends, which lost 1 base and 3 bases, there was a span of 10 bases. The CDR3 runs 14 residues. Germline values: CDR1 SGHAT, CDR2 FQNNGV. The CDR3 sequence is CASSLVTGYYEQYF. CDR3 DNA: TGTGCCAGCAGCTTAGTGACAGGCTACTACGAGCAGTACTTC.

This sequence joins TRBV5-5 and TRBJ1-1; maybe TRBD1 (5 bases). The germline V gene encodes CDR1 SGHKS and CDR2 YYEKEE (reference sequence). The CDR3 consists of 14 residues. V was pared by 0 bases and J by 5 bases, with 11 bases between. Here the CDR3 reads CASSLDGGGTEAFF. The DNA for the CDR3 is TGTGCCAGCAGCTTGGATGGGGGGGGAACTGAAGCTTTCTTT.

The chain employs TRBV5-1 and TRBJ2-5; D unresolved. Judging by the DNA end, TRBJ2-7 fits better; the J call may be wrong. The germline V gene has CDR1 SGHRS and CDR2 YFSETQ. The CDR3 contains 14 residues. The CDR3 spells CASSLDFEAYEQYF. As DNA, the CDR3 is TGCGCCAGCAGCTTGGACTTTGAGGCCTACGAGCAGTACTTC.

The gene calls are TRBV25-1 and TRBJ2-2, with a possible D match to TRBD1 (5 bases). Trimming cost V 2 bases and J 7 bases, with 11 bases left between them. This CDR3 spans 14 amino acids. In germline, CDR1 is MGHDK, CDR2 SYGVNS. CDR3 nucleotides: TGTGCCAGCAGTGAAGCTCAGGGTCGCGGGGAGCTGTTTTTT. This sequence encodes CASSEAQGRGELFF.

The chain joins TRBV6-6 to TRBJ1-1; D unresolved. Germline V CDR1 and CDR2: MNHNY, SVGAGI (reference sequence). The V gene lost 6 bases and the J gene lost 4 bases, with 9 bases spanning the gap. The CDR3 has 12 amino acids. Here the CDR3 DNA reads TGTGCCAGCAGAATTTCCGGCACTGAAGCTTTCTTT. It yields the protein CASRISGTEAFF.

A single count supports this clone. The chain is built from TRBV7-2 and TRBJ1-1, with D maybe TRBD1 (6 bases). V was trimmed by 5 bases and J by 1 base, leaving 14 bases between them. The CDR3 has 15 amino acids. Per germline, CDR1 SGHTA and CDR2 FQGNSA. This CDR3 is CASSAPQGWNTEAFF. DNA for the CDR3: TGTGCCAGCAGCGCCCCCCAGGGGTGGAACACTGAAGCTTTCTTT.

V usage is TRBV5-6 and J usage is TRBJ2-7, with 10 positions matching TRBD2. CDR1 and CDR2 (germline): SGHDT, YYEEEE. The CDR3 sequence is 15 residues long. V was clipped by 4 bases and J by 0 bases; unmatched bases: 4. The CDR3 nucleotides read TGTGCCAGCAGCCCGGGACTAGCGTCCTCCTACGAGCAGTACTTC. The encoded protein is CASSPGLASSYEQYF. Looking up the rest from reference TRBV5-6 and TRBJ2-7 gives the full variable domain: DAGVTQSPTHLIKTRGQQVTLRCSPKSGHDTVSWYQQALGQGPQFIFQYYEEEERQRGNFPDRFSGHQFPNYSSELNVNALLLGDSALYLCASSPGLASSYEQYFGPGTRLTVT.

This clone was seen a few times. V and J are TRBV19 and TRBJ2-2, with TRBD2 identical over 7 bases. The germline V gene has CDR1 LNHDA and CDR2 SQIVND (reference sequence). J gave up 0 bases and V 4 bases, and 14 bases lay outside the gene matches. This CDR3 is built from 19 residues. CDR3 loop: CASSNGGGLLGPNTGELFF. CDR3 DNA sequence: TGTGCCAGTAGTAACGGGGGAGGGCTACTGGGACCGAACACCGGGGAGCTGTTTTTT.

The chain recombines TRBV6-1 with TRBJ2-7; D gene uncertain. Germline-derived CDR1 and CDR2 are MNHNS and SASEGT. With 7 bases removed from V and 6 bases from J, the gap between germline ends came to 16 bases. The CDR3 has 13 amino acids. The CDR3 reads CASIGHPETEQYF. CDR3 in DNA: TGTGCCAGCATTGGGCACCCAGAAACCGAGCAGTACTTC.

The V gene is TRBV9, the J gene TRBJ1-2; 12 nucleotides align to TRBD1. Trimming cost V 4 bases and J 8 bases; bases outside gene matches: 12. CDR1 and CDR2 from the germline V gene are SGDLS and YYNGEE. This CDR3 is 16 amino acids long. As DNA, the CDR3 is TGTGCCAGCAGCCCGAACTCGGGACAGGGGGCGGAAGGCTACACCTTC. Residues: CASSPNSGQGAEGYTF.

V gene TRBV21-1 combines with J gene TRBJ1-2. TRBV21-1 is classified as a pseudogene. The CDR3 is 14 residues long. The chain's CDR3 is CASSDETGGDGYTF. Written as DNA, the CDR3 is TGTGCCAGCAGCGACGAAACTGGGGGGGATGGCTACACCTTC.

The V call is TRBV28, the J call TRBJ2-3; TRBD2 matches 11 bases. Germline CDR1 MDHEN, CDR2 SYDVKM. The CDR3 extends over 17 amino acids. The ends lost 4 bases at V and 2 bases at J; junction bases unmatched: 8. This CDR3 reads CASSSRLAGPFTDTQYF. CDR3 in DNA: TGTGCCAGCAGTTCCCGACTAGCGGGACCCTTCACAGATACGCAGTATTTT.

V usage is TRBV29-1 and J usage is TRBJ2-7, with 10 bases aligning to TRBD1. Germline V gene data show CDR1 as SQVTM and CDR2 as ANQGSEA. The CDR3 runs 14 residues. With V trimmed by 6 bases and J by 2 bases, 7 bases remained unmatched. CDR3 coding DNA: TGCAGCGTGGAAAAAGGACAGGGGGCCTACGAGCAGTACTTC. This codes for CSVEKGQGAYEQYF.

This chain links TRBV27 with TRBJ2-1, with TRBD2 matching over 9 bases. The germline V gene has CDR1 MNHEY and CDR2 SMNVEV (reference sequence). The CDR3 spans 16 residues. V was clipped by 4 bases and J by 0 bases; unmatched bases: 4. The CDR3 coding sequence is TGTGCCAGCAGTTCCAATAGCGGGAGCTCCTACAATGAGCAGTTCTTC. This codes for CASSSNSGSSYNEQFF.

This chain joins TRBV7-9 and TRBJ1-2, with D possibly TRBD1 on 6 matching bases. Trimming took 5 bases from V and 12 from J, leaving 16 bases between them. The CDR3 has 12 amino acids. CDR1 is SEHNR and CDR2 is FQNEAQ in the germline V gene (reference sequence). CDR3 protein: CASSNYRVGDTF. The DNA for the CDR3 is TGTGCCAGCAGCAATTACAGGGTCGGGGACACCTTC. The full variable domain, in which reference TRBV7-9 and TRBJ1-2 provide the parts outside the CDR3, is DTGVSQNPRHKITKRGQNVTFRCDPISEHNRLYWYRQTLGQGPEFLTYFQNEAQLEKSRLLSDRFSAERPKGSFSTLEIQRTEQGDSAMYLCASSNYRVGDTFGSGTRLTVV.

The chain has TRBV29-1 and TRBJ1-1, with a weak D call TRBD1 (6 bases). Trimming shortened V by 5 bases and J by 5 bases, and 18 bases separated the two germline ends. The CDR3 loop spans 14 amino acids. Looked up from germline, CDR1 is SQVTM and CDR2 is ANQGSEA. The chain's CDR3 is CSVFAGGEETEAFF. The CDR3 coding sequence is TGCAGCGTTTTTGCGGGGGGCGAAGAGACTGAAGCTTTCTTT. Full variable domain (rest looked up from reference TRBV29-1 and TRBJ1-1): SAVISQKPSRDICQRGTSLTIQCQVDSQVTMMFWYRQQPGQSLTLIATANQGSEATYESGFVIDKFPISRPNLTFSTLTVSNMSPEDSSIYLCSVFAGGEETEAFFGQGTRLTVV.

The CDR3 loop reads CASSYRFQETQYF. The CDR3 nucleotides are TGTGCCAGCAGTTACCGGTTCCAAGAGACCCAGTACTTC. The chain links TRBV6-6 to TRBJ2-5, with D unresolved. The CDR3 is made up of 13 amino acids. CDR1 is MNHNY and CDR2 is SVGAGI in the germline V gene (reference sequence). V was trimmed by 2 bases and J by 1 base, leaving 5 bases between them.

The chain uses TRBV7-3 and TRBJ2-3, with 9 bases aligning to TRBD2. Germline CDR1 SGHTA, CDR2 FQGTGA. The trim removed 2 bases at V and 2 bases at J, leaving 2 bases unmatched. This CDR3 has 15 amino acids. The CDR3: CASSLSSGDTDTQYF. CDR3 DNA sequence: TGTGCCAGCAGCTTATCTAGCGGGGACACAGATACGCAGTATTTT.

This clone was counted a few times. This rearrangement joins TRBV10-1 to TRBJ1-5; maybe TRBD1 (6 bases). V lost 2 bases and J 5 bases, leaving 10 bases between the germline ends. The CDR3 sequence is 14 residues long. Germline V gives CDR1 WNHNN, CDR2 SYGVQD (reference sequence). The CDR3 here is CASSEPGVDQPQHF. The CDR3 DNA follows: TGCGCCAGCAGTGAGCCAGGGGTCGATCAGCCCCAGCATTTT.

The chain recombines TRBV5-1 with TRBJ1-2; no definite D call. Germline V gene sequence: CDR1 SGHRS, CDR2 YFSETQ. This CDR3 has 14 residues. The V end was cut by 0 bases, the J end by 1 base, with 7 bases between. As DNA, the CDR3 is TGCGCCAGCAGCTTGGCGGGAGGTAACTATGGCTACACCTTC. Protein: CASSLAGGNYGYTF.